The 21 T cell receptor beta chains below were found in one sample sequenced in a study of blood T cell repertoires in COVID-19. Generated by immunoSEQ multiplex PCR, the TCRdb table keeps only in-frame clones and is missing some. The sample yields 150,000 or so clones, around 80% seen once. Sample: peripheral blood. All receptors derive from a man between 60 and 75 years old with active or convalescent COVID-19.

Details on this clone: The same CDR3 also results from other DNA sequences found in this sample. The chain has TRBV20-1 and TRBJ2-7, with D maybe TRBD2 (5 bases). The length of the CDR3 is 11 residues. V was clipped by 6 bases and J by 1 base, with 7 bases between them. Germline loops: CDR1 DFQATT, CDR2 SNEGSKA (reference sequence). The CDR3 bases are TGCAGTGCCCGGGGATCCTACGAGCAGTACTTC. Translating it yields CSARGSYEQYF.

The J gene is TRBJ2-7, the V gene TRBV9; TRBD2 is a possible D gene (5 bases). From germline, CDR1 is SGDLS and CDR2 YYNGEE. CDR3 length: 15 amino acids. With 0 bases removed from V and 2 bases from J, the gap between germline ends came to 12 bases. The CDR3 spells CASSVGTTTPYEQYF. The CDR3 DNA sequence: TGTGCCAGCAGCGTAGGGACGACTACCCCCTACGAGCAGTACTTC.

CDR3 bases: TGTGCCAGCAGCGTCCTGAATGAGCAGTTCTTC. Encoded protein: CASSVLNEQFF. This chain links TRBV12-3 or TRBV12-4 with TRBJ2-1; D gene unclear. The CDR3 contains 11 residues. The V end lost 6 bases, the J end lost 7 bases, and 7 bases lay between the germline ends.

The J gene is TRBJ2-1, the V gene TRBV5-5, with 12 bases lining up with TRBD2. This CDR3 has 17 residues. Germline CDR1 is SGHKS and CDR2 is YYEKEE (reference sequence). The junction had 9 bases not matched to a gene; V was cut back by 3 bases and J by 5 bases. In DNA form, the CDR3 reads TGTGCCAGCAGCTCTAGCGGGGGGGCCCTGGTGGACAATGAGCAGTTCTTC. Protein sequence: CASSSSGGALVDNEQFF.

This sequence joins TRBV24-1 and TRBJ2-1, with 10 bases identical to TRBD2. Per the germline V gene, CDR1 is KGHDR and CDR2 is SFDVKD. The CDR3 spans 15 residues. The junction had 12 bases not matched to a gene; V was cut back by 12 bases and J by 5 bases. This CDR3 is CAAGRASGGNNEQFF. CDR3 DNA sequence: TGTGCCGCGGGCCGGGCTAGCGGGGGTAACAATGAGCAGTTCTTC.

The chain links TRBV28 to TRBJ1-1; 7 nucleotides match TRBD1. V lost 7 bases to trimming and J lost 3 bases; unmatched junction nucleotides: 2. The V gene's germline CDR1 is MDHEN and CDR2 SYDVKM. The CDR3 extends over 12 amino acids. The CDR3 DNA reads as TGTGCCAGCACTGACAGGGACACTGAAGCTTTCTTT. It encodes CASTDRDTEAFF.

This chain links TRBV3-1 (or the pseudogene TRBV3-2) with TRBJ1-1, with D maybe TRBD1 (5 bases). This CDR3 is 13 amino acids long. V was shortened by 1 base and J by 5 bases, with 8 bases between the two germline ends. Germline CDR1 LGHDT, CDR2 YNNKEL (reference sequence). This chain's CDR3 is CASSQGGSTEAFF. Here the CDR3 DNA reads TGTGCCAGCAGCCAAGGGGGCAGTACTGAAGCTTTCTTT.

This chain uses TRBV20-1 with TRBJ1-3; 8 bases fit TRBD1. CDR3 length: 11 residues. The ends lost 5 bases at V and 9 bases at J; junction bases unmatched: 3. Germline V gene data show CDR1 as DFQATT and CDR2 as SNEGSKA (reference sequence). The CDR3 is CSAPDRATIYF. The CDR3 DNA reads as TGCAGTGCTCCGGACAGGGCCACCATATATTTT.

This clone is deemed medium-sized (0.01 to 0.1%). The V gene is TRBV5-4, the J gene TRBJ2-3; no definite D call. Between the trimmed V and J ends, which lost 5 bases and 2 bases, there was a span of 9 bases. The CDR3 totals 13 residues. The V gene's germline CDR1 is SGHNT and CDR2 YYREEE (reference sequence). In DNA, the CDR3 is TGTGCCAGCAGATCAGAAAACACAGATACGCAGTATTTT. Its protein product is CASRSENTDTQYF. The entire variable domain, with the rest obtained from reference TRBV5-4 and TRBJ2-3, is as follows: ETGVTQSPTHLIKTRGQQVTLRCSSQSGHNTVSWYQQALGQGPQFIFQYYREEENGRGNFPPRFSGLQFPNYSSELNVNALELDDSALYLCASRSENTDTQYFGPGTRLTVL.

The rearrangement joins TRBV12-3 or TRBV12-4 to TRBJ2-7; TRBD2 aligns across 9 bases. The CDR3 spans 13 residues. The junction had 7 bases not matched to a gene; V was cut back by 5 bases and J by 8 bases. The CDR3 nucleotides read TGTGCCAGCAGTCCTGCGGGGGGGAGAAAGCAGTACTTC. Translation gives CASSPAGGRKQYF.

This clone has a handful of counts. The chain links TRBV3-1 (or the pseudogene TRBV3-2) to TRBJ2-2, with 7 positions matching TRBD1. This CDR3 contains 13 residues. After removal of 5 bases from V and 6 bases from J, the junction contained 3 bases not matched to a gene. Germline lookup yields CDR1 LGHDT and CDR2 YNNKEL (reference sequence). For the CDR3, the DNA is TGTGCCAGCAGCTCTGACAGGGCCGGGGAGCTGTTTTTT. Translation gives CASSSDRAGELFF.

The chain is built from TRBV2 and TRBJ2-7, with TRBD1 identical over 11 bases. Germline V lookup: CDR1 SNHLY, CDR2 FYNNEI. V was pared by 1 base and J by 3 bases, with 5 bases of the junction left unmatched. The CDR3 loop spans 16 amino acids. The CDR3 sequence is CASSEVVGQGGYEQYF. The CDR3 nucleotides read TGTGCCAGCAGTGAAGTAGTGGGACAGGGGGGCTACGAGCAGTACTTC.

This chain joins TRBV6-6 and TRBJ2-2; TRBD1 is a possible D gene (6 bases). The length of the CDR3 is 14 residues. CDR1 MNHNY and CDR2 SVGAGI come from the germline V gene (reference sequence). V was pared by 5 bases and J by 2 bases, with 9 bases between. As DNA, the CDR3 is TGTGCCAGCAGTCAACAGGGTAACACCGGGGAGCTGTTTTTT. Protein product: CASSQQGNTGELFF.

In its sample, this clone was seen once. This chain links TRBV18 with TRBJ1-2; unclear D gene. Trimming cost V 3 bases and J 4 bases, with 9 bases left between them. The CDR3 is 13 amino acids. Germline values: CDR1 KGHSH, CDR2 LQKENI. The CDR3 loop reads CASSPQKVYGYTF. For the CDR3, the DNA is TGTGCCAGCTCACCGCAGAAAGTCTATGGCTACACCTTC.

The V gene is TRBV29-1, the J gene TRBJ1-2; 8 nucleotides align to TRBD1. CDR3 length: 13 residues. Germline lookup yields CDR1 SQVTM and CDR2 ANQGSEA. Unmatched junction bases numbered 7, after V lost 5 bases and J lost 5 bases. The chain's CDR3 is CSVFDRGGYGYTF. The CDR3, as DNA: TGCAGCGTTTTTGACAGGGGTGGTTATGGCTACACCTTC.

This chain uses TRBV3-1 (or the pseudogene TRBV3-2) with TRBJ1-2; 12 nucleotides align to TRBD1. V was pared by 3 bases and J by 6 bases, with 14 bases of the junction left unmatched. Per germline, CDR1 LGHDT and CDR2 YNNKEL (reference sequence). The CDR3 consists of 18 residues. The CDR3 DNA reads as TGTGCCAGCAGCCAGCGCTCCGGGACAGGGGGCGGGAGGAATGGCTACACCTTC. It encodes CASSQRSGTGGGRNGYTF.

The chain recombines TRBV11-2 with TRBJ2-7; D may be TRBD2 (5 bases). The ends were cut back, 0 bases at V and 4 bases at J, with 13 bases in the middle. Germline V gives CDR1 SGHAT, CDR2 FQNNGV. The CDR3 is 15 residues long. The CDR3 DNA sequence: TGTGCCAGCAGCTTAGAATGGCAGCGGCGGTACGAGCAGTACTTC. This translates into CASSLEWQRRYEQYF. Combining the CDR3 with reference TRBV11-2 and TRBJ2-7 gives the whole variable domain EAGVAQSPRYKIIEKRQSVAFWCNPISGHATLYWYQQILGQGPKLLIQFQNNGVVDDSQLPKDRFSAERLKGVDSTLKIQPAKLEDSAVYLCASSLEWQRRYEQYFGPGTRLTVT.

The chain combines TRBV5-1 with TRBJ2-2; the D gene is possibly TRBD2 (7 bases). CDR1 is SGHRS and CDR2 is YFSETQ in the germline V gene. The CDR3 has 15 residues. The V end lost 2 bases, the J end lost 0 bases, and 8 bases lay between the germline ends. CDR3 residues: CASSFGGPNTGELFF. The CDR3 DNA reads TGCGCCAGCAGCTTCGGGGGGCCGAACACCGGGGAGCTGTTTTTT.

V gene TRBV10-3 combines with J gene TRBJ2-6; D gene uncertain. This CDR3 contains 14 residues. Trimming left V 10 bases short and J 0 bases short, with 10 bases between. Per the germline V gene, CDR1 is ENHRY and CDR2 is SYGVKD. The CDR3 is CASLLDSGANVLTF. CDR3 bases: TGTGCCAGTTTACTTGACTCTGGGGCCAACGTCCTGACTTTC.

The V gene is TRBV20-1, the J gene TRBJ2-5; TRBD2 matches at 10 bases. V gave up 3 bases and J gave up 2 bases; unmatched junction bases: 6. CDR1 and CDR2 (germline): DFQATT, SNEGSKA (reference sequence). This CDR3 comprises 15 residues. The CDR3 coding sequence is TGCAGTGCTAGTCGTCTAGCGGGAGCACAAGAGACCCAGTACTTC. Its translation is CSASRLAGAQETQYF.

V usage is TRBV18 and J usage is TRBJ1-4; D remains ambiguous. The CDR3 extends over 15 amino acids. Trimming took 4 bases from V and 2 from J, leaving 11 bases between them. Germline V gene sequence: CDR1 KGHSH, CDR2 LQKENI. CDR3 in DNA: TGTGCCAGCTCACAAAGTGCCGGGACTAATGAAAAACTGTTTTTT. Its protein product is CASSQSAGTNEKLFF.